This T cell receptor beta chain stems from a study of blood T cell repertoires in COVID-19. Authors' analysis steps: Amplification of reference gene primers provided the estimated nucleated cell counts. Libraries were prepared by immunoSEQ multiplex PCR; TCRdb keeps only in-frame clonotypes and omits some of them. V and J calls and clone size are copied from that table; D and trimming were computed from the DNA. Among roughly 330,000 clones, around 86% were seen once, and the ten largest hold 1.6%. The V end was cut by 0 bases, the J end by 1 base, with 7 bases between. The length of the CDR3 is 15 residues. From germline, CDR1 is PRHDT and CDR2 FYEKMQ (reference sequence).

Source material: peripheral blood. V is TRBV13 and J is TRBJ1-5; no firm D call. The receptor comes from a woman in her 50s with acute or convalescent COVID-19. The DNA of the CDR3 is TGTGCCAGCAGCTTAGGCGGAGTCAGCAATCAGCCCCAGCATTTT. It translates to CASSLGGVSNQPQHF. Combining the CDR3 with reference TRBV13 and TRBJ1-5 gives the whole variable domain AAGVIQSPRHLIKEKRETATLKCYPIPRHDTVYWYQQGPGQDPQFLISFYEKMQSDKGSIPDRFSAQQFSDYHSELNMSSLELGDSALYFCASSLGGVSNQPQHFGDGTRLSIL.